Described below is a single T cell receptor (beta chain) sequence and its context. The antigen is unknown. The source of the sample is a study of T cells in localized non-small cell lung cancer. Study observations and caveats: Greater blood T cell density accompanied longer overall survival. Median around 56 top-100 tumor clones were shared with paired adjacent lung.

Sequencing was performed with immunoSEQ multiplex PCR; in TCRdb, only in-frame clones are kept and a portion is missing. There are around 140,000 clones in the sample; around 92% occur only once, and 1.7% lies in the top ten. This CDR3 contains 12 residues. The germline V and J ends were trimmed by 4 bases and 7 bases, with 11 bases remaining between them. Germline V gene lookup returns CDR1 KGHSH and CDR2 LQKENI. This receptor was taken from an older female donor with stage I lung adenocarcinoma. The input for sequencing was peripheral blood, taken before any cancer treatment. This chain uses TRBV18 with TRBJ2-7; D is unclear. For the CDR3, the DNA is TGTGCCAGCTCACTAGCCGACGGAGAGCAGTACTTC. Translating it yields CASSLADGEQYF.